The 27 T cell receptor beta chains listed next were all sequenced from one sample in a study of blood T cell repertoires in COVID-19. Profiled with immunoSEQ multiplex PCR; TCRdb holds only in-frame clones, not every one. The sample lists about 70,000 clones, around 80% occurring once. The sample consisted of peripheral blood. These receptors originate from an elderly man with acute or convalescent COVID-19.

This chain links TRBV6-6 with TRBJ1-2, with D unresolved. The V gene lost 8 bases and the J gene lost 4 bases, with 11 bases spanning the gap. Germline V gene sequence: CDR1 MNHNY, CDR2 SVGAGI (reference sequence). The CDR3 has 12 residues. The CDR3, as DNA: TGTGCCAGCCGCAAAGAGGGCTATGGCTACACCTTC. Translating gives CASRKEGYGYTF.

The chain has TRBV5-4 and TRBJ2-3; possible D gene TRBD2, 5 bases. This CDR3 is 16 amino acids long. Trimming pared 4 bases from V and 0 bases from J, leaving 15 bases between. Per germline, CDR1 SGHNT and CDR2 YYREEE (reference sequence). DNA for the CDR3: TGTGCCAGCAGCAAAGGACTGGAACAAAGCACAGATACGCAGTATTTT. Its translation is CASSKGLEQSTDTQYF.

This clone was seen just once. For the CDR3, the DNA is TGTGCCAGCAGTCCCACAGGTCTTTACAATGAGCAGTTCTTC. It is translated as CASSPTGLYNEQFF. The chain carries TRBV28 and TRBJ2-1, with D maybe TRBD1 (5 bases). Germline CDR1 reads MDHEN; CDR2 reads SYDVKM. V lost 5 bases and J lost 4, with 12 bases in between. The CDR3 totals 14 residues.

The chain links TRBV9 to TRBJ1-2; TRBD1 matches at 7 bases. Germline V gene data show CDR1 as SGDLS and CDR2 as YYNGEE. The CDR3 is 15 amino acids. The ends lost 3 bases at V and 7 bases at J; junction bases unmatched: 12. This CDR3 reads CASSEMTEGASGYTF. In nucleotides, the CDR3 is TGTGCCAGCAGCGAAATGACCGAGGGGGCCTCTGGCTACACCTTC.

The chain couples TRBV7-2 to TRBJ1-2; TRBD1 agrees at 7 bases. The CDR3 runs 17 residues. Germline V gene data show CDR1 as SGHTA and CDR2 as FQGNSA. V lost 5 bases to trimming and J lost 5 bases; unmatched junction nucleotides: 17. The chain's CDR3 is CASSQISTPLTGYGYTF. Written as DNA, the CDR3 is TGTGCCAGCAGCCAGATTTCCACGCCCCTGACAGGGTATGGCTACACCTTC.

This clone has more than one count but fewer than ten. V gene TRBV7-9 combines with J gene TRBJ2-7; D perhaps matches TRBD1 (5 bases). The V end was cut by 1 base, the J end by 2 bases, with 12 bases between. CDR3 length: 15 residues. Looked up from germline, CDR1 is SEHNR and CDR2 is FQNEAQ (reference sequence). The CDR3: CASSLGSGKTYEQYF. In nucleotides, the CDR3 is TGTGCCAGCAGCTTAGGCTCAGGGAAAACCTACGAGCAGTACTTC.

V gene TRBV10-3 combines with J gene TRBJ1-1, with D possibly matching TRBD1 (5 bases). V lost 4 bases, J lost 5 bases, and 14 bases lay in between. The germline gives CDR1 ENHRY, CDR2 SYGVKD. The CDR3 consists of 14 residues. DNA of the CDR3: TGTGCCATCAGTGTAGAAGGGGAGGTAACTGAAGCTTTCTTT. Its protein product is CAISVEGEVTEAFF.

The chain recombines TRBV10-3 with TRBJ2-7; 10 nucleotides match TRBD1. Germline trimming cut 10 bases from V and 4 bases from J; bases unmatched to any gene: 7. Germline V gives CDR1 ENHRY, CDR2 SYGVKD. This CDR3 region has 13 residues. The CDR3 protein is CATGDRGRYEQYF. The CDR3 bases are TGTGCCACCGGGGACAGGGGTCGGTACGAGCAGTACTTC.

This rearrangement joins TRBV6-4 to TRBJ1-2; 10 bases match TRBD1. The CDR3 has 15 residues. V gave up 4 bases and J gave up 8 bases; unmatched junction bases: 10. Germline V gene data show CDR1 as MRHNA and CDR2 as SNTAGT. The CDR3 region is CASSARQGAVTGYTF. The DNA for the CDR3 is TGTGCCAGCAGTGCGCGACAGGGGGCAGTAACCGGCTACACCTTC.

This chain links TRBV7-3 with TRBJ1-1, with TRBD1 matching 8 bases. V trimming: 4 bases; J trimming: 1 base; junction bases outside the gene matches: 5. CDR3 size: 15 residues. Germline CDR1 is SGHTA and CDR2 is FQGTGA. The CDR3 region has the DNA TGTGCCAGCAGCTCCTTCGACAGGGGGAACACTGAAGCTTTCTTT. This gives the protein CASSSFDRGNTEAFF.

V gene TRBV10-1 combines with J gene TRBJ2-7; 9 bases are shared with TRBD1. The CDR3 contains 17 residues. CDR1 and CDR2 from the germline V gene are WNHNN and SYGVQD (reference sequence). V was pared by 0 bases and J by 5 bases, with 11 bases of the junction left unmatched. The CDR3 DNA sequence: TGCGCCAGCAGTGAGTCTGGGTTTCGGGACAGGGACGACGAGCAGTACTTC. Residues: CASSESGFRDRDDEQYF.

The gene calls are TRBV28 and TRBJ2-7; maybe TRBD1 (5 bases). Trimming took off 2 bases at V and 1 base at J, with 15 bases between the two ends. CDR3 length: 16 amino acids. Germline V lookup: CDR1 MDHEN, CDR2 SYDVKM. This CDR3 is CASSLSFWGLSYEQYF. The CDR3 nucleotides read TGTGCCAGCAGTTTAAGTTTCTGGGGCTTATCCTACGAGCAGTACTTC.

The rearrangement uses TRBV7-3 and TRBJ2-1; 8 bases agree with TRBD2. CDR3 length: 15 amino acids. The germline gives CDR1 SGHTA, CDR2 FQGTGA. After removal of 4 bases from V and 10 bases from J, the junction contained 12 bases not matched to a gene. The CDR3 loop is CASSSNSAGAGEQFF. The CDR3 region has the DNA TGTGCCAGCAGCTCCAACTCAGCGGGGGCAGGAGAGCAGTTCTTC.

In DNA, the CDR3 is TGTGCCAGTAGTATAACCGGGACAGGGCACGGCTACACCTTC. Amino acids: CASSITGTGHGYTF. V and J are TRBV19 and TRBJ1-2, with 9 bases that match TRBD1. J was trimmed by 8 bases and V by 2 bases; bases with no gene match: 6. The CDR3 consists of 14 residues. Germline CDR1 is LNHDA and CDR2 is SQIVND (reference sequence).

The chain has TRBV7-9 and TRBJ2-7; 7 bases align to TRBD1. V lost 5 bases to trimming and J lost 11 bases; unmatched junction nucleotides: 6. Germline V gene lookup returns CDR1 SEHNR and CDR2 FQNEAQ (reference sequence). There are 11 residues in the CDR3. The DNA for the CDR3 is TGTGCCAGCAGCCACGGACAGGCGGAGTACTTC. Translation gives CASSHGQAEYF. The full variable domain, completed using reference TRBV7-9 and TRBJ2-7, is DTGVSQNPRHKITKRGQNVTFRCDPISEHNRLYWYRQTLGQGPEFLTYFQNEAQLEKSRLLSDRFSAERPKGSFSTLEIQRTEQGDSAMYLCASSHGQAEYFGPGTRLTVT.

The rearrangement links TRBV5-4 to TRBJ2-5; 10 positions match TRBD1. Germline CDR1 is SGHNT and CDR2 is YYREEE (reference sequence). V lost 2 bases, J lost 5 bases, and 9 bases stayed unmatched. This CDR3 has 16 residues. This CDR3 reads CASSLPGTGALETQYF. DNA of the CDR3: TGTGCCAGCAGCTTACCCGGGACAGGGGCATTGGAGACCCAGTACTTC.

The V and J genes are TRBV3-1 (or the pseudogene TRBV3-2) and TRBJ1-5, with D possibly matching TRBD1 (5 bases). The CDR3 is 15 residues long. Trimming pared 2 bases from V and 1 base from J, leaving 9 bases between. Germline CDR1 reads LGHDT; CDR2 reads YNNKEL (reference sequence). The CDR3 loop reads CASSQSGLSNQPQHF. CDR3 in DNA: TGTGCCAGCAGCCAATCAGGGCTAAGCAATCAGCCCCAGCATTTT.

V gene TRBV4-1 combines with J gene TRBJ2-4; 7 nucleotides match TRBD2. With V trimmed by 2 bases and J by 8 bases, 15 bases remained unmatched. The CDR3 has 17 amino acids. The V gene's germline CDR1 is MGHRA and CDR2 YSYEKL. In DNA form, the CDR3 reads TGCGCCAGCAGCCAAAATTTCGGGGCTAGCGGAAGTGACATTCAGTACTTC. Protein sequence: CASSQNFGASGSDIQYF.

The V and J genes are TRBV25-1 and TRBJ1-2; D gene ambiguous. The CDR3 totals 11 residues. V was trimmed by 8 bases and J by 5 bases, leaving 9 bases between them. The germline gives CDR1 MGHDK, CDR2 SYGVNS. The DNA for the CDR3 is TGTGCCAGCGGAGCCGTTTATGGCTACACCTTC. This translates into CASGAVYGYTF.

This clone was seen a single time. V is TRBV6-5 and J is TRBJ1-1, with D hard to call. The CDR3 is 14 amino acids. Trimming stripped 6 bases from V and 5 bases from J, with 16 bases between. CDR1 and CDR2 from the germline V gene are MNHEY and SVGAGI. The CDR3 coding sequence is TGTGCCAGCAGCTCGTTCGGGAAGGTGACTGAAGCTTTCTTT. Amino acids: CASSSFGKVTEAFF.

This sequence joins TRBV3-1 (or the pseudogene TRBV3-2) and TRBJ2-1; 10 nucleotides line up with TRBD2. Germline CDR1 is LGHDT and CDR2 is YNNKEL (reference sequence). J lost 7 bases, V lost 0 bases, and 9 bases had no gene match. This CDR3 spans 17 amino acids. The CDR3 region is CASSQESSGSAGNEQFF. CDR3 nucleotide sequence: TGTGCCAGCAGCCAAGAGTCTAGCGGGAGTGCGGGTAATGAGCAGTTCTTC.

The rearrangement links TRBV7-9 to TRBJ1-1; D uncertain. Germline V gives CDR1 SEHNR, CDR2 FQNEAQ (reference sequence). The CDR3 totals 14 residues. Between the trimmed V and J ends, which lost 0 bases and 2 bases, there was a span of 7 bases. The CDR3 nucleotides read TGTGCCAGCAGCTTAGCGGTAGTTAACACTGAAGCTTTCTTT. Encoded protein: CASSLAVVNTEAFF.

The CDR3 DNA sequence: TGCGCCAGCAGCTTGGACCGGGACGGGGGTGAAAAACTGTTTTTT. Amino acid sequence: CASSLDRDGGEKLFF. This chain connects TRBV5-1 to TRBJ1-4; weak D call: TRBD1 (5 bases). From germline, CDR1 is SGHRS and CDR2 YFSETQ. Trimming removed 0 bases at V and 7 bases at J, with 13 bases between. The CDR3 is made up of 15 amino acids.

V gene TRBV12-3 or TRBV12-4 combines with J gene TRBJ1-2; D remains unclear. V shed 0 bases and J shed 0 bases, with 2 bases lying between them. The CDR3 loop spans 13 amino acids. The CDR3 DNA reads as TGTGCCAGCAGTTTAGCTACTAACTATGGCTACACCTTC. Its translation is CASSLATNYGYTF.

The CDR3 DNA is TGTGCCAGCAGTTACCCTCGGGGGGACCCGACTTACGAGCAGTACTTC. It is translated as CASSYPRGDPTYEQYF. The V call is TRBV6-2 or TRBV6-3, the J call TRBJ2-7; TRBD2 matches 7 bases. CDR1 MNHEY and CDR2 SVGEGT come from the germline V gene. The CDR3 loop spans 16 amino acids. With V trimmed by 2 bases and J by 4 bases, 11 bases remained unmatched.

The V call is TRBV21-1, the J call TRBJ2-7; the table names TRBD2, a call not compared with the DNA. TRBV21-1 is an annotated pseudogene. The CDR3 is 16 amino acids. CDR3 nucleotides: TGTGCCAGCAGCACCGACCCTACAGAGGGTTCCTACGAGCAGTACTTC. Translation: CASSTDPTEGSYEQYF.

The rearrangement joins TRBV27 to TRBJ2-3, with TRBD1 matching over 7 bases. V dropped 7 bases and J dropped 4; count of bases not matched to a gene: 5. The CDR3 covers 13 residues. Germline-derived CDR1 and CDR2 are MNHEY and SMNVEV (reference sequence). For the CDR3, the DNA is TGTGCCAGCACCCTGACAGGGTCAGATACGCAGTATTTT. Amino acids: CASTLTGSDTQYF.